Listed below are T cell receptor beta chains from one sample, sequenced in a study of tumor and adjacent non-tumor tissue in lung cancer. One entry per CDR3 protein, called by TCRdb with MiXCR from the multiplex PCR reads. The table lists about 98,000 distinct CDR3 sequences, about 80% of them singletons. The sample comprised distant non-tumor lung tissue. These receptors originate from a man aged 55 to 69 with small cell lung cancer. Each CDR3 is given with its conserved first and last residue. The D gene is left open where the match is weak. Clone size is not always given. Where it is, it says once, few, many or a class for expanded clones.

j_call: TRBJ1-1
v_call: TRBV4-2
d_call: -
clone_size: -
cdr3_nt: TGTGCCAGCAGCCCAGACTACGGTGCGGGAAGCACTGAAGCTGTCTTT
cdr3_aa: CASSPDYGAGSTEAVF

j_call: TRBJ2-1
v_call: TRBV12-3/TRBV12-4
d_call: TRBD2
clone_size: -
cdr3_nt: TGTGCCAGCAGTATTAATAGCGGGAGAGGCGACAATGAACAGTTATTC
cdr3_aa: CASSINSGRGDNEQLF

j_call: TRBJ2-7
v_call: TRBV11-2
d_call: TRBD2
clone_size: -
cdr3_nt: TGTGCCAGCAGCTTAGATTGTAGCGGGATTTACGAGCAATACTTC
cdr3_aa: CASSLDCSGIYEQYF

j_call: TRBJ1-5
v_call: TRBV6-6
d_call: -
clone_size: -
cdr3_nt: TGTGCCAGTAGTTTCCAGGGTGGGCACCCCCAGCATTTT
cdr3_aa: CASSFQGGHPQHF

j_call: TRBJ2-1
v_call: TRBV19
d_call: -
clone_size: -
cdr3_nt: TGTACCAGTAAGGACCTGGAGGGCCTTTGGAATGAGCAGTTCTTC
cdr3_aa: CTSKDLEGLWNEQFF

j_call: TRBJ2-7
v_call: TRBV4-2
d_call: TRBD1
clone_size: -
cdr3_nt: TGTGTCAGCAGCCAAGAACGGACAGGGACCTACGAGCAGTATTTC
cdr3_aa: CVSSQERTGTYEQYF

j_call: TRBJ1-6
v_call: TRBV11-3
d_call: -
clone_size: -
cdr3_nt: TGTGCCAGTAGCCCTTTCGGGACAAGACCTTCTAGCTCCTATAATTCACCCCTCCACTTT
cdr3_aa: CASSPFGTRPSSSYNSPLHF

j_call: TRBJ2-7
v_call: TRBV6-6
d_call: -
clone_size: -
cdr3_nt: TGTGCCAGCAGTATGGGACATGACGAGAAGTACTTC
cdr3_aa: CASSMGHDEKYF

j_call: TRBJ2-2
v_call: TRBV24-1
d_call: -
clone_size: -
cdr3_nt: TGTACCACGAGAATGGCTCCCACCGGGGAGTTGTTTTTT
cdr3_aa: CTTRMAPTGELFF

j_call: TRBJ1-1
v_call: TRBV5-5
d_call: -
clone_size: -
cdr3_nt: TGTGCCTGCAGCTTATTTAACTCGGGACGGGTAAACACTGAAGCTTTCTTT
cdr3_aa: CACSLFNSGRVNTEAFF

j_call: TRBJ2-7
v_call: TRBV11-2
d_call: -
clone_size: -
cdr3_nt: TGTGCCAGCGGCTTAACAGGACCCTACGGGCAGTACTTC
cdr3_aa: CASGLTGPYGQYF

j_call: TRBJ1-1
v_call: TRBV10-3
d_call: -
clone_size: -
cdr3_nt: TGTGCCATGAGTGATCTGGGTTTGGGGACTGAAGCTTTCTTT
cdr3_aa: CAMSDLGLGTEAFF

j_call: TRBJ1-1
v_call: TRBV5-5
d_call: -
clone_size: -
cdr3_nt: TGTGCCAGCAGCTTAGTGAGGACCACTGAAGCTCTCTTT
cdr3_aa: CASSLVRTTEALF

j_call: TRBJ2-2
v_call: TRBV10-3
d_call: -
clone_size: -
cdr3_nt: TGTGCCATCAGTACAAAGACTCAGTATACCGGGAAGCTGTTTTTC
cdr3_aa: CAISTKTQYTGKLFF

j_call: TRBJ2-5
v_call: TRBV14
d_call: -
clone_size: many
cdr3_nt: TGTGCCAGCAGCCAAAATTTAGACGAGACCCAGTACTTC
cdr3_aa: CASSQNLDETQYF

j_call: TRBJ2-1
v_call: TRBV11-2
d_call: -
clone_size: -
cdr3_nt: TGTGGCAGCAGCTTAGAACCGGGCAACAATGAGCAGATCTTC
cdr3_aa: CGSSLEPGNNEQIF

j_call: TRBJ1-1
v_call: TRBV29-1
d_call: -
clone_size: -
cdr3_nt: TGCAGCGTTGAAGAACACCGACAAGATGAAGCTATCTTT
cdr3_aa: CSVEEHRQDEAIF

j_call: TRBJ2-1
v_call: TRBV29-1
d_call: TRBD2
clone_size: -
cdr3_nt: TGCAGCGCTGAGAGGTGGGTTGAGCGGGGACCCAATGAGCAGTTCTTC
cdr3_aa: CSAERWVERGPNEQFF

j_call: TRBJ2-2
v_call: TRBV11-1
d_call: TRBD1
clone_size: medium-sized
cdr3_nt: TGTGCCAGCAGCTCCCGACAGGGATATAGGACCGGGGAGCTGTTTTTT
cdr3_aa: CASSSRQGYRTGELFF

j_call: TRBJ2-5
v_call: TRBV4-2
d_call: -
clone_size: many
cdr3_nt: TGTGCCAGCAGCCAAGATGGGACCACTCAAGAGACCCAGTACTTC
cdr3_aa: CASSQDGTTQETQYF

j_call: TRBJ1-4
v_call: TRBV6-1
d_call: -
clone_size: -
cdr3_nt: TGTGCGAGCAGTGTAAATCGGGACGGGAGTAACGAAAAACCGTTTTTT
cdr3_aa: CASSVNRDGSNEKPFF

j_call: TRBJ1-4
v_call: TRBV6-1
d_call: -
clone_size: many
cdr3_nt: TGTGCCAGCAGTTCGACAGGAACTAATGAAAAACTGTTTTTT
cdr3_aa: CASSSTGTNEKLFF

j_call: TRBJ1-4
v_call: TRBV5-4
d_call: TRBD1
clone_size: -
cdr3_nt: TGTGCCAGCAACCTCGGACAGGGGGGAAACGAAAAATTGTTTTTT
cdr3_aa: CASNLGQGGNEKLFF

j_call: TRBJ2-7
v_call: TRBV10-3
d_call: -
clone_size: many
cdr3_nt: TGTGCCATCAGTTTTACTAGAGGGGCCTACGAGCAGTACTTC
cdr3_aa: CAISFTRGAYEQYF

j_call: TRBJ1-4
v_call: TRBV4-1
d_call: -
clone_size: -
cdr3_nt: TGCGCCAGCAGCCAAGTGAGCATCCCGGATGAGAAACAGTTTTTT
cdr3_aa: CASSQVSIPDEKQFF

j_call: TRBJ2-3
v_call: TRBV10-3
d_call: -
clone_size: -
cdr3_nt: TGTGCTATAGACCGGCAGGGGTCTAGCGCAGATACGCAGTATTTT
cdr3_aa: CAIDRQGSSADTQYF

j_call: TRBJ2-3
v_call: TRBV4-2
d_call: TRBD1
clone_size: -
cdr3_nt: TGTGCCAGCAGCCAAGTTCAACAGGGTGTATGGACAGGTACGCAATATTTT
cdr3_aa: CASSQVQQGVWTGTQYF

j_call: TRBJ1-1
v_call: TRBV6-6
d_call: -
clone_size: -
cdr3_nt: TGTGCCAGCAGTAGAAACTCTCAAGCTTTCTTT
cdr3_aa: CASSRNSQAFF

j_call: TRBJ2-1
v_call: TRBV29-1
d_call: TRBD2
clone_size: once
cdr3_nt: TGTAGCATTGAAGCTCAATGGCTAGCGGGAGGCAATAAGCAGTTCTTC
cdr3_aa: CSIEAQWLAGGNKQFF

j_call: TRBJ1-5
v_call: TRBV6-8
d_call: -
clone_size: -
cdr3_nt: TGTGCCAGCAGCCGACACCCCACCGGCGGCAATCAGCCCCAGCATTTT
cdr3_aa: CASSRHPTGGNQPQHF

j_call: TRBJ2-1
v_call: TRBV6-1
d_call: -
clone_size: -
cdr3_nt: TGTGCCAGCATCTTTAGAGGGAGTAGTAATGAGCTGTTCTTC
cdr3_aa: CASIFRGSSNELFF

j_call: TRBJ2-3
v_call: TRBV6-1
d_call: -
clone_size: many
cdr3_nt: TGTGCCAGCAGGAGGACAGTAGTCCTTCCAGATACGCAGTATTTT
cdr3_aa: CASRRTVVLPDTQYF

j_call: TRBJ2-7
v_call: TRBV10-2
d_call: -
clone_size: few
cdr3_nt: TGCGCTAGCAGTGATAGTAGGGTCGCCGAGCAGTACTTC
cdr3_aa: CASSDSRVAEQYF

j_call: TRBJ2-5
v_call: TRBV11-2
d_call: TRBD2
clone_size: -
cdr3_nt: TGTGCCAGCAGCTCGCGACTAGCTGTCCTAGTGGCCCAGTACTTC
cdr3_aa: CASSSRLAVLVAQYF

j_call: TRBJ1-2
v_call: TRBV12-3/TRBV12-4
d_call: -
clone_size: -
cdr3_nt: TGTGCTAGCACCTACAGGGTGGTCTATGGCTACACCTTC
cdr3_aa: CASTYRVVYGYTF

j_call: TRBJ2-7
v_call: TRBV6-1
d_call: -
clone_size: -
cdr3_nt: TGTCCCAGCAGTGACGGCTCAGGGATCTACGAGCAGTACTTC
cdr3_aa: CPSSDGSGIYEQYF

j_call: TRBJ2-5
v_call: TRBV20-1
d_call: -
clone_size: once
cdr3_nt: TGCAGTGCCACCCGGGACAACCAAGAGGTCCAGTACTTC
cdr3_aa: CSATRDNQEVQYF

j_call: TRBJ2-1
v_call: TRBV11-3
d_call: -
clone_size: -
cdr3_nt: TGTGCCAGCAGCTCGCCGGCAGGCGAGGGGCTCTACGATGAGCAGTTCTTC
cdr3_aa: CASSSPAGEGLYDEQFF

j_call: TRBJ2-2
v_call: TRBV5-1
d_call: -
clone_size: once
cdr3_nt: TGCGCCAGCGGCTTTAGGGGCCAGGGCACCGGGGAGCTGTTTTTT
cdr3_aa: CASGFRGQGTGELFF

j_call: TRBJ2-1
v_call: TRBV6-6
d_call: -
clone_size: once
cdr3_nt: TGTGCCAGCTCCCTGAGCAATGAGAAGTTTTTC
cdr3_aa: CASSLSNEKFF

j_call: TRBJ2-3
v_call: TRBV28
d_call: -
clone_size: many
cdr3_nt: TGTGCCAGCAAATATAGCGGAGGAGGGGGCACAGATACGCAGTATTTT
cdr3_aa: CASKYSGGGGTDTQYF

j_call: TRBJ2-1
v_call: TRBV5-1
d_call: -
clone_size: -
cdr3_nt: TGCACCAGCAGCACTGGGGAACGGCTGGAGGGTTACAATGAGCAGTTCTTC
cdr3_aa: CTSSTGERLEGYNEQFF

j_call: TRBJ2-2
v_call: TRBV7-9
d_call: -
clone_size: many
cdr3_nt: TGTGCCAGCAGCTTACATCAGGGCACCGGGGAGCTGTTTTTT
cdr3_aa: CASSLHQGTGELFF

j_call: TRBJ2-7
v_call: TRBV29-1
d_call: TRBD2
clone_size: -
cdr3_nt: TGCAGCGTTGGAGGGACTAGCAGGATCTACGAGCAGTACTTC
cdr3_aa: CSVGGTSRIYEQYF

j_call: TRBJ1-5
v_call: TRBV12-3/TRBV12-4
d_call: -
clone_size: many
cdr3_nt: TGTGCCAGCAGTCAGAGAATGCTCAGCCAGCCCCAGCATTTT
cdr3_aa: CASSQRMLSQPQHF

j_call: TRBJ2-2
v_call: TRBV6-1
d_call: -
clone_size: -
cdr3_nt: TGTGCCAGCGATGAAGACCATGGCATGCAGGCCGGGGAGCTGTTTTTT
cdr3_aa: CASDEDHGMQAGELFF

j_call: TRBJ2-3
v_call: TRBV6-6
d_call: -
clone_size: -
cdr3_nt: TGTGCCAGCAGGTCGTCGAACACAGATATGCACTATTTT
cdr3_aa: CASRSSNTDMHYF

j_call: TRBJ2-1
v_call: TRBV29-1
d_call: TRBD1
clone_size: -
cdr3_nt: TGCAGCGTTGAGCCGGCACAGGGGGCGGATGAGCAGTTCTTC
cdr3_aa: CSVEPAQGADEQFF